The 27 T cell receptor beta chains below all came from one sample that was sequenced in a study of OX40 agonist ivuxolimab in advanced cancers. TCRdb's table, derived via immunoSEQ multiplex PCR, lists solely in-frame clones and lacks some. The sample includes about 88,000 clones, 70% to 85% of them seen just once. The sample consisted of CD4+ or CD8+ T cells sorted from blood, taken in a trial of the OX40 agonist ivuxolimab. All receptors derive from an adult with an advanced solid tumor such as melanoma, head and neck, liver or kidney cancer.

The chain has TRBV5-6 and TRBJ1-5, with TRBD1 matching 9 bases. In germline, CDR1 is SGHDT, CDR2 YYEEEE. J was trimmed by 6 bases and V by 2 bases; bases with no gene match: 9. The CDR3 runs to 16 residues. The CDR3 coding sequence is TGTGCCAGCAGCTTAGTGGGACAGGGAGCGGGTCAGCCCCAGCATTTT. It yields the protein CASSLVGQGAGQPQHF.

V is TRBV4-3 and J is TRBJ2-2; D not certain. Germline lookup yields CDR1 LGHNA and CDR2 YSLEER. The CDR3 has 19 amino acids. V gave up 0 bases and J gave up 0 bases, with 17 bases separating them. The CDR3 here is CASSQDHHVTHTNTGELFF. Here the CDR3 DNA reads TGCGCCAGCAGCCAAGATCACCACGTAACACATACGAACACCGGGGAGCTGTTTTTT.

The CDR3 DNA reads as TGTGCCAGCAGTACGCCTAGGGGGGCGGGCCATAACGGCTACACCTTC. This gives the protein CASSTPRGAGHNGYTF. The J gene is TRBJ1-2, the V gene TRBV28; D may be TRBD1 (6 bases). Per the germline V gene, CDR1 is MDHEN and CDR2 is SYDVKM. The CDR3 consists of 16 residues. The V end was cut by 5 bases, the J end by 8 bases, with 24 bases between.

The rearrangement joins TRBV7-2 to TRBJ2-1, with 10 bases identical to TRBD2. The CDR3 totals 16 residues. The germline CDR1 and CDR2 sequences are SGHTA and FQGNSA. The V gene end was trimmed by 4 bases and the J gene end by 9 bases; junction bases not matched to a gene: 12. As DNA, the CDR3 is TGTGCCAGCAGCTCCTCAGCGGGAGGGCCTGCGTTTGAGCAGTTCTTC. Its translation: CASSSSAGGPAFEQFF.

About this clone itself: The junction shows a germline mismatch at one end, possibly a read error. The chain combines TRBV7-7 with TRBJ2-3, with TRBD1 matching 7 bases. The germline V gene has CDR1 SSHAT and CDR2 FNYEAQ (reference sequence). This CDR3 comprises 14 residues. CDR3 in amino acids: CASSRGQSTDTQYF. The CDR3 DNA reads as TGTGCTAGCAGCCGGGGACAGTCCACAGATACGCAGTATTTT. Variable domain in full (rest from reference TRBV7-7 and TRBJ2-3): GAGVSQSPRYKVTKRGQDVTLRCDPISSHATLYWYQQALGQGPEFLTYFNYEAQPDKSGLPSDRFSAERPEGSISTLTIQRTEQRDSAMYRCASSRGQSTDTQYFGPGTRLTVL.

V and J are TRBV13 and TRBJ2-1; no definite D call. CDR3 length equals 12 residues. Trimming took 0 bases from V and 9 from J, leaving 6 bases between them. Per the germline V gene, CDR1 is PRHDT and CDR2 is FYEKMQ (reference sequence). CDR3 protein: CASSLGRVEQFF. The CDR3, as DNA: TGTGCCAGCAGCTTAGGCCGAGTTGAGCAGTTCTTC.

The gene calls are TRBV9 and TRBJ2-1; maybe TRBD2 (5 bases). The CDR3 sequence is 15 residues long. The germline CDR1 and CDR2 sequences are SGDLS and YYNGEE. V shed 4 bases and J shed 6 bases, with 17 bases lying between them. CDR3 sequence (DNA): TGTGCCAGCAGCACCGGACTCCTGCCTACCAATGAGCAGTTCTTC. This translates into CASSTGLLPTNEQFF.

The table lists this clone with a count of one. CDR3 sequence reads: CASIFLRGRNGYTF. The CDR3 DNA reads TGTGCCAGCATCTTCCTACGGGGGAGGAATGGCTACACCTTC. The chain couples TRBV28 to TRBJ1-2, with D tentatively TRBD1 (5 bases). The CDR3 consists of 14 residues. The V end lost 7 bases, the J end lost 6 bases, and 18 bases lay between the germline ends. CDR1 and CDR2 from the germline V gene are MDHEN and SYDVKM.

The CDR3 DNA reads TGTGCCAGCAGCGTATGGGAGGCGGGGGAGCAGTACTTC. Its translation: CASSVWEAGEQYF. The chain is built from TRBV11-2 and TRBJ2-5; 7 positions agree with TRBD2. From germline, CDR1 is SGHAT and CDR2 FQNNGV. The junction had 11 bases not matched to a gene; V was cut back by 5 bases and J by 11 bases. This CDR3 comprises 13 residues.

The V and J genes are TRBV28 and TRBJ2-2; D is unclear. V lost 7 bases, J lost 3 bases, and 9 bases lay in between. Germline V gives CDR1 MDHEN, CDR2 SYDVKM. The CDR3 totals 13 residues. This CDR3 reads CASMGGYTGELFF. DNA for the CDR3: TGTGCCAGCATGGGCGGTTACACCGGGGAGCTGTTTTTT.

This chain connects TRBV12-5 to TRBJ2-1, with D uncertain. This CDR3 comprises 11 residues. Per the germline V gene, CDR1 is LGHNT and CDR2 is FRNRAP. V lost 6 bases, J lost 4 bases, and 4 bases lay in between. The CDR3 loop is CASGGYNEQFF. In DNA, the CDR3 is TGTGCTAGTGGGGGGTACAATGAGCAGTTCTTC.

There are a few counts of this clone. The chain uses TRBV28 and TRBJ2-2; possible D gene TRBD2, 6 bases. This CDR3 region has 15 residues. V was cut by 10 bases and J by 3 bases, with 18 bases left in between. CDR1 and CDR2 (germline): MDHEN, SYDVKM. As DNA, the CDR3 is TGTGCCAACCCCACAGGCGGCGGGGACACCGGGGAGCTGTTTTTT. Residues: CANPTGGGDTGELFF.

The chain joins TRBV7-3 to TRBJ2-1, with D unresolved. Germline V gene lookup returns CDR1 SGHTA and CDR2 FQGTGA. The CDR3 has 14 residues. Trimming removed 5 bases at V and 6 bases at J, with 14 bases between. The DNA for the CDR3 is TGTGCCAGCAGCCCAACCAGGTTCAGCAATGAGCAGTTCTTC. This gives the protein CASSPTRFSNEQFF.

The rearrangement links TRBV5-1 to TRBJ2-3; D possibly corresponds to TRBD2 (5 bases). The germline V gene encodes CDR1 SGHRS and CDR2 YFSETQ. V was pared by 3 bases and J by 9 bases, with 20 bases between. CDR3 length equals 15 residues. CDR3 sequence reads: CASSSGLTRPGTQYF. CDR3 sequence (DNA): TGCGCCAGCAGCTCCGGACTCACACGACCGGGGACGCAGTATTTT.

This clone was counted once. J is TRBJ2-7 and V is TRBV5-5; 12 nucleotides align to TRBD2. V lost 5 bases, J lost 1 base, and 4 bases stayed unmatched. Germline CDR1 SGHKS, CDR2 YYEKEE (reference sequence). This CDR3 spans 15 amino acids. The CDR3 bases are TGTGCCAGCAGTTACGGACTAGCGGGGTCCTACGAGCAGTACTTC. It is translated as CASSYGLAGSYEQYF. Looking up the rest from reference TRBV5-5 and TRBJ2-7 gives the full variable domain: DAGVTQSPTHLIKTRGQQVTLRCSPISGHKSVSWYQQVLGQGPQFIFQYYEKEERGRGNFPDRFSARQFPNYSSELNVNALLLGDSALYLCASSYGLAGSYEQYFGPGTRLTVT.

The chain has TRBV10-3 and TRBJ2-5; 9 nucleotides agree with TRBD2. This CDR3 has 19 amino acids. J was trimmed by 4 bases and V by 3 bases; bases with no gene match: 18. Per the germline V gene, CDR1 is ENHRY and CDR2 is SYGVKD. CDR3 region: CAISDIGGPALAGGETQYF. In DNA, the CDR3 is TGTGCCATCAGTGACATTGGGGGCCCCGCACTAGCGGGTGGAGAGACCCAGTACTTC.

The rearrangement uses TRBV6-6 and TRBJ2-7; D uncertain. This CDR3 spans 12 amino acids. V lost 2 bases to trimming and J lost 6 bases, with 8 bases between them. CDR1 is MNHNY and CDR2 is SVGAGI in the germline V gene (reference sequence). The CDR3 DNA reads TGTGCCAGCAGTTACGATCGGGCCGAGCAGTACTTC. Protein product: CASSYDRAEQYF.

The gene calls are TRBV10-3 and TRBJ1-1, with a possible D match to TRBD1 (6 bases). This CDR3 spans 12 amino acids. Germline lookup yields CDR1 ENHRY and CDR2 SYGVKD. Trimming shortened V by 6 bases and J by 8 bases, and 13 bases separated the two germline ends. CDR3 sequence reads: CAISGTSREAFF. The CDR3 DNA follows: TGTGCCATCAGCGGGACATCCCGAGAAGCTTTCTTT.

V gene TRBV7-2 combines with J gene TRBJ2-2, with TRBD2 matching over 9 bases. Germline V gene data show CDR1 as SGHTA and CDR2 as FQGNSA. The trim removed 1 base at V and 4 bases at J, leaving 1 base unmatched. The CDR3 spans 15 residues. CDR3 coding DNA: TGTGCCAGCAGCTTAGGACTAGCGGCCACCGGGGAGCTGTTTTTT. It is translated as CASSLGLAATGELFF. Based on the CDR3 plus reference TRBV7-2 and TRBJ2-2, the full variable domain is GAGVSQSPSNKVTEKGKDVELRCDPISGHTALYWYRQSLGQGLEFLIYFQGNSAPDKSGLPSDRFSAERTGGSVSTLTIQRTQQEDSAVYLCASSLGLAATGELFFGEGSRLTVL.

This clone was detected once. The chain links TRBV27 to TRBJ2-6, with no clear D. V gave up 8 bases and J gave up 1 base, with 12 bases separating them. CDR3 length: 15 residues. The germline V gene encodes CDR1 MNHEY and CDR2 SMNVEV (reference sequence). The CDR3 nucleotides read TGTGCCAGCGGGGAAGCGTGGTCTGGGGCCAACGTCCTGACTTTC. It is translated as CASGEAWSGANVLTF.

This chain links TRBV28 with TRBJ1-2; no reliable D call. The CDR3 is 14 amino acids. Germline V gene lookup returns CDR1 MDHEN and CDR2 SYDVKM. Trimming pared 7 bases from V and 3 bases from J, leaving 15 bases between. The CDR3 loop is CASTSIAGDYGYTF. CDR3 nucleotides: TGTGCCAGCACCTCCATTGCCGGAGACTATGGCTACACCTTC.

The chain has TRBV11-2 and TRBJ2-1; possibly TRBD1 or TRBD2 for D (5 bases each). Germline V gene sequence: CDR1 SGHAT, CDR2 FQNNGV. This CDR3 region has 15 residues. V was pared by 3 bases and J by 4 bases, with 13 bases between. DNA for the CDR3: TGTGCCAGCAGCTTGACTACAGGCCTGTACAATGAGCAGTTCTTC. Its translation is CASSLTTGLYNEQFF.

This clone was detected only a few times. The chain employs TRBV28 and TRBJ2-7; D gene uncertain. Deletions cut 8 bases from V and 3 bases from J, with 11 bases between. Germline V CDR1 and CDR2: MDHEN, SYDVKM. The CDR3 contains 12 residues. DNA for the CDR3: TGTGCCAGCCGGAGCTATTACTACGAGCAGTACTTC. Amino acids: CASRSYYYEQYF.

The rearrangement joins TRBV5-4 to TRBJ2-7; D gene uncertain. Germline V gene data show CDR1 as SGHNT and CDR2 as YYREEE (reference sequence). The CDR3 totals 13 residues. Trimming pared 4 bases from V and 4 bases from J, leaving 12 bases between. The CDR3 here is CASSRAGSYEQYF. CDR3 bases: TGTGCCAGCAGCAGGGCCGGGTCTTACGAGCAGTACTTC.

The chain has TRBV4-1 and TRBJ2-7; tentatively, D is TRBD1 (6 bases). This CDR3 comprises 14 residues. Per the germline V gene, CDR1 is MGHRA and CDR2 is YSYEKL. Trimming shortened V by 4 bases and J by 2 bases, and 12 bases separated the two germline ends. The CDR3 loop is CASSRDTPAYEQYF. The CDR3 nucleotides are TGCGCCAGCAGCCGGGACACACCAGCCTACGAGCAGTACTTC.

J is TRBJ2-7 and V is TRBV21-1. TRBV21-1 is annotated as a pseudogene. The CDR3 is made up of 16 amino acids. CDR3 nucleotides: TGTGCCAGCAGCCCTCGGACGGCTCCGAGCTCCTACGAGCAGTACTTC. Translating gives CASSPRTAPSSYEQYF.

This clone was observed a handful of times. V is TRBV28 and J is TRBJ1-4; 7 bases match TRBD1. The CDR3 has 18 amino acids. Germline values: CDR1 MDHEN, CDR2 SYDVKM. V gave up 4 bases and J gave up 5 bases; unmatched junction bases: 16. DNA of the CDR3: TGTGCCAGCAGTTCCAAATCCCTCCGACAGGGTGCGAATGAAAAACTGTTTTTT. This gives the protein CASSSKSLRQGANEKLFF.